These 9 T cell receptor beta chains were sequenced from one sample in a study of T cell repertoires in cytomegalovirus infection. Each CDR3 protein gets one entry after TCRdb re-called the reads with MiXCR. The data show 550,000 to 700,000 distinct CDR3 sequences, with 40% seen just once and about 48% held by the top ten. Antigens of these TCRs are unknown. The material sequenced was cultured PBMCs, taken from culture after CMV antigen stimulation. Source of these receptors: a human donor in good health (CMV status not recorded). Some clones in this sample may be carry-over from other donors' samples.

The CDR3 spells CASSLGDTQETQYF. CDR3 sequence (DNA): TGTGCCAGCAGCTTAGGGGACACACAAGAGACCCAGTACTTC. The V call is TRBV7-2, the J call TRBJ2-5; tentative D call: TRBD1 (6 bases). Germline V gene lookup returns CDR1 SGHTA and CDR2 FQGNSA. There are 14 residues in the CDR3. Trimming stripped 1 base from V and 2 bases from J, with 8 bases between.

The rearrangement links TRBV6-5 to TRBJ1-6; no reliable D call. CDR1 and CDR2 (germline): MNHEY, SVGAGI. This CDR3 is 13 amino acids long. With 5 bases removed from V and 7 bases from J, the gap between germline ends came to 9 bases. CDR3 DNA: TGTGCCAGCAGTCGGGCGGCGAATTCACCCCTCCACTTT. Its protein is CASSRAANSPLHF.

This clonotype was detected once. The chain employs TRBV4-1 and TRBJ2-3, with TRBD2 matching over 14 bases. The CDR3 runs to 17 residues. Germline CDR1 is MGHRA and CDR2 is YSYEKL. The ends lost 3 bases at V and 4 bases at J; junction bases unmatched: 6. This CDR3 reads CASSHRLAGGRADTQYF. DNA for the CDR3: TGCGCCAGCAGCCACCGACTAGCGGGGGGGCGTGCAGATACGCAGTATTTT.

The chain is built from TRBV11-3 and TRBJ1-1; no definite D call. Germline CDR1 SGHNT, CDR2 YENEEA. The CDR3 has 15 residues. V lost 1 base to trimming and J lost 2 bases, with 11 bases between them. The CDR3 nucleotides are TGTGCCAGCAGCTTAGGGGAGGGAGCCAACACTGAAGCTTTCTTT. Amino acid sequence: CASSLGEGANTEAFF. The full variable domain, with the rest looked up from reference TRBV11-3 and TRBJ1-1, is EAGVVQSPRYKIIEKKQPVAFWCNPISGHNTLYWYLQNLGQGPELLIRYENEEAVDDSQLPKDRFSAERLKGVDSTLKIQPAELGDSAVYLCASSLGEGANTEAFFGQGTRLTVV.

DNA for the CDR3: TGTGCCAGCAGTTACGCTAGGGAGACCCAGTACTTC. This sequence encodes CASSYARETQYF. The V gene is TRBV6-5, the J gene TRBJ2-5; unclear D gene. CDR1 is MNHEY and CDR2 is SVGAGI in the germline V gene. The CDR3 runs 12 residues. Trimming shortened V by 2 bases and J by 5 bases, and 6 bases separated the two germline ends.

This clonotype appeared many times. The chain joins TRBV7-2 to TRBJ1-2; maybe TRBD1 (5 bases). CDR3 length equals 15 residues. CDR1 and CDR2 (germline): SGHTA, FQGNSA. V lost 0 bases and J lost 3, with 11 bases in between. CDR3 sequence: CASSLAVGGDYGYTF. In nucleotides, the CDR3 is TGTGCCAGCAGCTTAGCCGTCGGGGGGGACTATGGCTACACCTTC.

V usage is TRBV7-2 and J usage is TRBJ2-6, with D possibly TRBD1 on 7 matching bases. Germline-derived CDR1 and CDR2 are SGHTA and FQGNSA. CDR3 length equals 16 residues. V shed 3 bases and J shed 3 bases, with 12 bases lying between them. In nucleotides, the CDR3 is TGTGCCAGCAGCTTTCAGGGGGGCTATGGGGCCAACGTCCTGACTTTC. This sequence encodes CASSFQGGYGANVLTF.

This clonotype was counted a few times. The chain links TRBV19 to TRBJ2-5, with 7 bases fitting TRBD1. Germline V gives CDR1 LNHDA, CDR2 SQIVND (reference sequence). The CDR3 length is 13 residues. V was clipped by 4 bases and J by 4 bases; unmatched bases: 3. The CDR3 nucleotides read TGTGCCAGTAGTAGACAGGGTGGAGAGACCCAGTACTTC. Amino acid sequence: CASSRQGGETQYF.

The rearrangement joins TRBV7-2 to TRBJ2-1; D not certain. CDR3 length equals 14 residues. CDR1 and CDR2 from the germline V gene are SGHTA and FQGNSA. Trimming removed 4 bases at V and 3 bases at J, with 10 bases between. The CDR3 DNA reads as TGTGCCAGCAGCTCCCAACCTGTCTACAATGAGCAGTTCTTC. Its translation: CASSSQPVYNEQFF.